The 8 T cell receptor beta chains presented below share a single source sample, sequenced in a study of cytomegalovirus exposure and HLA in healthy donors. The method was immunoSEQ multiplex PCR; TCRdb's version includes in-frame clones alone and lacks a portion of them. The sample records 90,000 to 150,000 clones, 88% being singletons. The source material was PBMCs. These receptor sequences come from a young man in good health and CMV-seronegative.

The DNA of the CDR3 is TGTGCCAGTAACCGTCATGGGGCAGGGGTAACGACGACAGATACGCAGTATTTT. It is translated as CASNRHGAGVTTTDTQYF. The chain links TRBV19 to TRBJ2-3; tentative D call: TRBD1 (6 bases). From germline, CDR1 is LNHDA and CDR2 SQIVND (reference sequence). Trimming stripped 7 bases from V and 3 bases from J, with 26 bases between. This CDR3 has 18 amino acids.

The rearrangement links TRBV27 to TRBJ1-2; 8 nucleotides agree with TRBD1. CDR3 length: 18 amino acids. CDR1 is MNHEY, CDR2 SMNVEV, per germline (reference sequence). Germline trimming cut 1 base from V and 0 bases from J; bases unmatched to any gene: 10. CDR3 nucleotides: TGTGCCAGCAGTTTATACCACGACAGGGGACGAGCTAACTATGGCTACACCTTC. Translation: CASSLYHDRGRANYGYTF.

CDR3 residues: CASSQGRDNVQETQYF. Written as DNA, the CDR3 is TGCGCCAGCAGCCAAGGCCGGGACAATGTACAAGAGACCCAGTACTTC. V is TRBV4-1 and J is TRBJ2-5; the D gene is possibly TRBD1 (6 bases). With 1 base removed from V and 2 bases from J, the gap between germline ends came to 14 bases. CDR1 is MGHRA and CDR2 is YSYEKL in the germline V gene. CDR3 length equals 16 residues.

The CDR3 nucleotides read TGTGCCAGCTGCGACCGGATCTTAACTAGCGGGATATCCGGGGAGCTGTTTTTT. It translates to CASCDRILTSGISGELFF. The genes are TRBV18 and TRBJ2-2, with 10 positions matching TRBD2. Trimming cost V 7 bases and J 6 bases; bases outside gene matches: 17. CDR1 KGHSH and CDR2 LQKENI come from the germline V gene. There are 18 residues in the CDR3.

CDR3 sequence: CASSFSPPVEQYF. The CDR3 DNA is TGTGCCAGCAGTTTCTCTCCTCCTGTCGAGCAGTACTTC. This chain uses TRBV28 with TRBJ2-7; D gene unclear. The V gene lost 3 bases and the J gene lost 6 bases, with 12 bases spanning the gap. Germline CDR1 is MDHEN and CDR2 is SYDVKM. The CDR3 consists of 13 residues.

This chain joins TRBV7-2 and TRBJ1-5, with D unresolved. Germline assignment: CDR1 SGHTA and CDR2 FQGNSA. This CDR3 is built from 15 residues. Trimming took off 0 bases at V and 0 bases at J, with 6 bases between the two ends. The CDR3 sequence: CASSLAAFSNQPQHF. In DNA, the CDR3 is TGTGCCAGCAGCTTAGCGGCATTTAGCAATCAGCCCCAGCATTTT.

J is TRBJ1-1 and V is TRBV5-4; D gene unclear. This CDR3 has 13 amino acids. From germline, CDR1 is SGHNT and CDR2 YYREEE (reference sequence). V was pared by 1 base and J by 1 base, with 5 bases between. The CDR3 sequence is CASSLWQNTEAFF. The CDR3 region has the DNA TGTGCCAGCAGCTTGTGGCAGAACACTGAAGCTTTCTTT.

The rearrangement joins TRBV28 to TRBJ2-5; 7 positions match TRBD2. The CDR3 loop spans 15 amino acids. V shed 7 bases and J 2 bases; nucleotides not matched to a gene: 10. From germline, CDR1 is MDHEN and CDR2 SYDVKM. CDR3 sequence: CASKRGGAKQETQYF. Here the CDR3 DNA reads TGTGCCAGCAAGCGGGGCGGGGCGAAACAAGAGACCCAGTACTTC.